A selection of T cell receptor beta chains follows, all from one sample in a study of cytomegalovirus exposure and HLA in healthy donors. TCRdb keeps only in-frame clones here, not all; method: immunoSEQ multiplex PCR. The profile shows 150,000 to 200,000 clones, around 77% of them singletons. The sample consisted of PBMCs. The source is a woman between 25 and 40 years old in good health and CMV-seronegative. Both conserved end residues are part of each CDR3. Fields, in order: clone size, V gene, J gene, D gene, CDR3 protein, CDR3 DNA. The D gene is left open where the match is weak. Expanded clones are given a class, and other clones once, few, many or no size at all.

abundance: -
v_gene: TRBV6-5
j_gene: TRBJ2-7
d_gene: -
CDR3aa: CASSSFRDFSYEQYF
CDR3nt: TGTGCCAGCAGTTCCTTCCGGGACTTCTCCTACGAGCAGTACTTC

abundance: -
v_gene: TRBV18
j_gene: TRBJ1-2
d_gene: -
CDR3aa: CASSPGTPNYGYTF
CDR3nt: TGTGCCAGCTCACCTGGGACTCCTAACTATGGCTACACCTTC

abundance: -
v_gene: TRBV11-2
j_gene: TRBJ1-1
d_gene: -
CDR3aa: CASSQQGWNTEAFF
CDR3nt: TGTGCCAGCAGCCAACAGGGTTGGAACACTGAAGCTTTCTTT

abundance: -
v_gene: TRBV7-8
j_gene: TRBJ1-6
d_gene: TRBD1
CDR3aa: CASSLRDRALNSPLHF
CDR3nt: TGTGCCAGCAGCTTAAGGGACAGGGCACTTAATTCACCCCTCCACTTT

abundance: -
v_gene: TRBV28
j_gene: TRBJ2-7
d_gene: TRBD1
CDR3aa: CASSVGTGSYEQYF
CDR3nt: TGTGCCAGCAGTGTCGGGACAGGGAGTTACGAGCAGTACTTC

abundance: -
v_gene: TRBV6-5
j_gene: TRBJ2-7
d_gene: -
CDR3aa: CASRGQQGTYEQYF
CDR3nt: TGTGCCAGCAGAGGCCAACAGGGAACCTACGAGCAGTACTTC

abundance: -
v_gene: TRBV5-6
j_gene: TRBJ1-2
d_gene: TRBD1
CDR3aa: CASSLWDRGHNYGYTF
CDR3nt: TGTGCCAGCAGCTTGTGGGACAGGGGGCATAACTATGGCTACACCTTC

abundance: -
v_gene: TRBV19
j_gene: TRBJ1-5
d_gene: -
CDR3aa: CASRTRGMRNQPQHF
CDR3nt: TGTGCCAGTAGGACCAGGGGTATGCGCAATCAGCCCCAGCATTTT

abundance: -
v_gene: TRBV4-1
j_gene: TRBJ2-7
d_gene: TRBD2
CDR3aa: CASKEVGGLREQYF
CDR3nt: TGCGCCAGCAAAGAAGTCGGGGGACTACGGGAGCAGTACTTC

abundance: -
v_gene: TRBV29-1
j_gene: TRBJ2-2
d_gene: TRBD1
CDR3aa: CSVWDRNTGELFF
CDR3nt: TGCAGCGTCTGGGACAGAAACACCGGGGAGCTGTTTTTT

abundance: -
v_gene: TRBV2
j_gene: TRBJ2-2
d_gene: TRBD1
CDR3aa: CAKDRGVGGTGELFF
CDR3nt: TGTGCCAAGGACAGGGGGGTGGGGGGGACCGGGGAGCTGTTTTTT

abundance: -
v_gene: TRBV7-2
j_gene: TRBJ2-3
d_gene: TRBD2
CDR3aa: CASSLASGGGTQYF
CDR3nt: TGTGCCAGCAGCCTCGCCAGCGGGGGCGGTACGCAGTATTTT

abundance: -
v_gene: TRBV18
j_gene: TRBJ1-3
d_gene: TRBD1
CDR3aa: CASSQAGTGENTIYF
CDR3nt: TGTGCCAGCTCACAAGCCGGGACAGGGGAAAACACCATATATTTT

abundance: -
v_gene: TRBV5-6
j_gene: TRBJ2-3
d_gene: TRBD2
CDR3aa: CASSLSGTNVDTQYF
CDR3nt: TGTGCCAGCAGCTTGAGCGGGACTAACGTGGATACGCAGTATTTT

abundance: -
v_gene: TRBV2
j_gene: TRBJ1-2
d_gene: TRBD1
CDR3aa: CASRTQGAHGYTF
CDR3nt: TGTGCCAGCAGGACACAGGGGGCCCATGGCTACACCTTC

abundance: -
v_gene: TRBV27
j_gene: TRBJ2-1
d_gene: -
CDR3aa: CASCSGGGYNEQFF
CDR3nt: TGTGCCAGCTGCTCGGGGGGCGGTTACAATGAGCAGTTCTTC

abundance: once
v_gene: TRBV9
j_gene: TRBJ1-2
d_gene: -
CDR3aa: CASTRSITTSGGGNYGYTF
CDR3nt: TGTGCCAGCACCCGTTCGATCACCACTAGCGGGGGAGGGAACTATGGCTACACCTTC

abundance: -
v_gene: TRBV15
j_gene: TRBJ2-7
d_gene: -
CDR3aa: CATSREGGSYEQYF
CDR3nt: TGTGCCACCAGCAGAGAGGGGGGATCCTACGAGCAGTACTTC

abundance: -
v_gene: TRBV4-1
j_gene: TRBJ2-3
d_gene: -
CDR3aa: CASSQAGGERPTDTQYF
CDR3nt: TGCGCCAGCAGCCAAGCGGGGGGCGAGCGGCCCACAGATACGCAGTATTTT

abundance: -
v_gene: TRBV2
j_gene: TRBJ2-2
d_gene: -
CDR3aa: CASSSSAGELFF
CDR3nt: TGTGCCAGCTCGTCTAGCGCCGGGGAGCTGTTTTTT

abundance: -
v_gene: TRBV19
j_gene: TRBJ2-1
d_gene: -
CDR3aa: CASSIWRGSGSYNEQFF
CDR3nt: TGTGCCAGTAGTATATGGAGGGGATCGGGGTCCTACAATGAGCAGTTCTTC

abundance: -
v_gene: TRBV6-1
j_gene: TRBJ2-7
d_gene: TRBD1
CDR3aa: CASSVQGKDEQYF
CDR3nt: TGTGCCAGCAGTGTACAGGGGAAGGACGAGCAGTACTTC